The source of this TCR beta chain is a study of regulatory T cells in long-lasting Graves disease. This clonotype was observed at least ten times. CDR3 length: 14 amino acids. In germline, CDR1 is SGHTA, CDR2 FQGNSA. Trimming took 3 bases from V and 3 from J, leaving 9 bases between them. Library construction for TCR beta used iRepertoire HTBI primers and Arm-PCR of CDR3 regions. Original methodology: Spanning all samples, the identified segments comprised approximately 60 TRBV and about 13 TRBJ. A single record per CDR3 protein comes from TCRdb applying MiXCR to the multiplex PCR reads. These V and J calls derive from TCRdb rather than the authors' analysis. The data hold a few hundred thousand distinct CDR3 sequences, with around 11% observed a single time. The time point is: newly diagnosed GD, antithyroid drugs for less than 3 months. Preparation of the TCR library used RNA extracted from PBMCs. The guidelines of the American Thyroid Association were the basis for diagnosing Graves' disease.

The same specimen was also included in a second study, on T cells in Graves' hyperthyroidism and ophthalmopathy. That report adds: Also found in blood were most expanded thyroid clonotypes above 0.001. With a median lead of approximately six months before onset, the model predicted ophthalmopathy.

The starting material was peripheral blood mononuclear cells (PBMCs), obtained at new diagnosis, from a patient treated with antithyroid drugs. The chain links TRBV7-2 to TRBJ1-3; D gene unclear. The TCR comes from a woman aged 18-30 years with Graves disease. The CDR3 protein is CASSFPDGGNTIYF. The CDR3 nucleotides read TGTGCCAGCAGCTTCCCGGACGGTGGAAACACCATATATTTT.